These 28 T cell receptor beta chains were sequenced from one sample in a study of identical twins. TCRdb re-analysed the 5' RACE reads in MiXCR, keeping a single row per CDR3 protein. The repertoire consists of 280,000 or so distinct CDR3 sequences, with less than 9% occurring once and the leading ten covering approximately 2.1%. The same sample was also studied in work on yellow fever vaccine responses in identical twins.

The sequenced sample was memory (CD45RO+) T cells sorted from blood. The source is a young woman in good health.

Remarks on this clonotype: It may be a read error: a sequence one base away is much more abundant. The J gene is TRBJ2-2, the V gene TRBV5-1; perhaps D is TRBD1 or TRBD2 (5 bases each). The CDR3 runs to 16 residues. Germline V lookup: CDR1 SGHRS, CDR2 YFSETQ. This CDR3 is CASSKTGQMNTRELFF. CDR3 sequence (DNA): TGCGCCAGCAGTAAAACGGGGCAGATGAACACCCGGGAGCTGTTTTTT.

This clonotype was seen repeatedly, ten times or more. V is TRBV5-6 and J is TRBJ1-1; 7 nucleotides match TRBD1. V was clipped by 1 base and J by 3 bases; unmatched bases: 3. The CDR3 length is 14 residues. Germline CDR1 and CDR2: SGHDT and YYEEEE. DNA of the CDR3: TGTGCCAGCAGCTTGCCGGGACAGTACACTGAAGCTTTCTTT. Amino acid sequence: CASSLPGQYTEAFF.

The V call is TRBV27, the J call TRBJ2-3; 12 positions agree with TRBD2. V was clipped by 6 bases and J by 0 bases; unmatched bases: 13. Germline values: CDR1 MNHEY, CDR2 SMNVEV (reference sequence). The CDR3 is made up of 19 amino acids. CDR3 in amino acids: CASSRSGLAGSPSTDTQYF. The CDR3 DNA is TGTGCCAGCAGCAGATCTGGACTAGCGGGGAGTCCTAGCACAGATACGCAGTATTTT.

There are a few counts of this clonotype. The chain carries TRBV9 and TRBJ2-3, with unresolved D. The CDR3 is 14 residues long. Germline V gene sequence: CDR1 SGDLS, CDR2 YYNGEE. The V and J ends lost 2 bases and 1 base respectively, with 8 bases between them. CDR3 sequence: CASSVEWGTDTQYF. The CDR3 nucleotides read TGTGCCAGCAGCGTTGAGTGGGGCACAGATACGCAGTATTTT.

The chain is built from TRBV24-1 and TRBJ2-1, with 14 bases lining up with TRBD2. V lost 4 bases and J lost 10; bases outside the gene matches: 11. Germline lookup yields CDR1 KGHDR and CDR2 SFDVKD. The CDR3 runs to 17 residues. The CDR3, as DNA: TGTGCCACCAGTGACCCCCGGGGACTAGCGGGGGTCGGCGAGCAGTTCTTC. It codes for CATSDPRGLAGVGEQFF.

This clonotype has only a few counts. The chain has TRBV18 and TRBJ1-1; unclear D gene. This CDR3 contains 15 residues. Germline CDR1 KGHSH, CDR2 LQKENI. V was clipped by 2 bases and J by 0 bases, with 10 bases between them. The CDR3 region is CASSPLQLMNTEAFF. The CDR3 nucleotides are TGTGCCAGCTCACCATTACAGCTCATGAACACTGAAGCTTTCTTT.

This clonotype is judged medium-sized. V and J are TRBV11-2 and TRBJ2-3; either TRBD1 or TRBD2 may fit D (6 bases each). This CDR3 contains 13 residues. Germline loops: CDR1 SGHAT, CDR2 FQNNGV. V lost 2 bases and J 9 bases, leaving 12 bases between the germline ends. This chain's CDR3 is CASSLSNGGTQYF. The DNA of the CDR3 is TGTGCCAGCAGCTTATCCAACGGGGGCACGCAGTATTTT.

This clonotype was observed at least ten times. This sequence joins TRBV10-3 and TRBJ2-2; no clear D. V lost 3 bases to trimming and J lost 4 bases, with 12 bases between them. Germline CDR1 ENHRY, CDR2 SYGVKD. The CDR3 has 15 amino acids. The CDR3 loop reads CAISDRLKATGELFF. DNA of the CDR3: TGTGCCATCAGTGACCGGCTCAAGGCCACCGGGGAGCTGTTTTTT.

This clonotype was recorded many times. The V call is TRBV12-3 or TRBV12-4, the J call TRBJ1-4; D is perhaps TRBD1 (6 bases). Trimming shortened V by 3 bases and J by 4 bases, and 9 bases separated the two germline ends. There are 14 residues in the CDR3. The CDR3 region has the DNA TGTGCCAGCAGTTTGTGGGACAATAATGAAAAACTGTTTTTT. This sequence encodes CASSLWDNNEKLFF.

This clonotype occurred a few times. V gene TRBV6-1 combines with J gene TRBJ1-2; maybe TRBD1 (6 bases). This CDR3 has 13 amino acids. Germline V lookup: CDR1 MNHNS, CDR2 SASEGT. V gave up 6 bases and J gave up 6 bases, with 14 bases separating them. The CDR3 DNA follows: TGTGCCAGCAGCGACGGTGACAGGCATGGCTACACCTTC. Amino acid sequence: CASSDGDRHGYTF.

The sample holds many counts of this clonotype. The chain couples TRBV12-3 or TRBV12-4 to TRBJ2-6; D unclear. The CDR3 has 16 residues. The ends were cut back, 3 bases at V and 0 bases at J, with 9 bases in the middle. The CDR3 loop is CASSFHYSSGANVLTF. The CDR3 nucleotides read TGTGCCAGCAGTTTTCACTACAGCTCTGGGGCCAACGTCCTGACTTTC.

The genes are TRBV3-1 and TRBJ2-1; TRBD1 might be the D (5 bases). The CDR3 length is 15 residues. V lost 4 bases to trimming and J lost 3 bases, with 13 bases between them. Per the germline V gene, CDR1 is LGHDT and CDR2 is YNNKEL (reference sequence). The CDR3 DNA follows: TGTGCCAGCAGCCCGAGAAAGGGGAACTACAATGAGCAGTTCTTC. It codes for CASSPRKGNYNEQFF.

The CDR3, as DNA: TGTGCCAGTCGGGACACTCGGGGGAGGAGAGATGAGCAGTTCTTC. It translates to CASRDTRGRRDEQFF. The V and J genes are TRBV19 and TRBJ2-1, with D perhaps assigned TRBD1 or TRBD2 (6 bases each). The CDR3 sequence is 15 residues long. Germline CDR1 and CDR2: LNHDA and SQIVND (reference sequence). The V gene lost 8 bases and the J gene lost 8 bases, with 22 bases spanning the gap.

This chain links TRBV12-3 or TRBV12-4 with TRBJ2-7, with 7 bases identical to TRBD1. CDR3 length: 15 amino acids. V lost 6 bases, J lost 0 bases, and 8 bases stayed unmatched. CDR3 region: CASSNRGLSSYEQYF. DNA for the CDR3: TGTGCCAGCAGCAACAGGGGCCTGAGCTCCTACGAGCAGTACTTC.

The table lists this clonotype with a few counts. The chain carries TRBV12-3 or TRBV12-4 and TRBJ2-5; the D gene is possibly TRBD2 (6 bases). The CDR3 totals 15 residues. Trimming left V 0 bases short and J 3 bases short, with 11 bases between. The CDR3 nucleotides read TGTGCCAGCAGTTTAGCAGGGACTGGTAAAGAGACCCAGTACTTC. Protein sequence: CASSLAGTGKETQYF.

Many counts were recorded for this clonotype. Its ends do not fully match the called genes, so a read error is possible. The chain links TRBV12-3 or TRBV12-4 to TRBJ2-3; perhaps D is TRBD1 or TRBD2 (6 bases each). This CDR3 comprises 15 residues. CDR3 nucleotides: TGTGCCAGCAGCTTAGGAGGGGGGAACACAGATACGCAGTATTTT. It specifies CASSLGGGNTDTQYF.

This clonotype appeared a single time. This chain connects TRBV20-1 to TRBJ1-5; a weak D match, TRBD1 (6 bases). The CDR3 spans 13 residues. Germline V gene lookup returns CDR1 DFQATT and CDR2 SNEGSKA (reference sequence). The ends were cut back, 5 bases at V and 3 bases at J, with 11 bases in the middle. In DNA form, the CDR3 reads TGCAGTGCTCTACAGGGTGTCAATCAGCCCCAGCATTTT. This encodes CSALQGVNQPQHF.

This chain joins TRBV12-3 or TRBV12-4 and TRBJ2-1, with D possibly TRBD2 on 5 matching bases. The V end was cut by 5 bases, the J end by 10 bases, with 15 bases between. CDR3 length equals 13 residues. The CDR3, as DNA: TGTGCCAGCAGTCGACTCCTACTAGGCGAGCAGTTCTTC. It yields the protein CASSRLLLGEQFF.

This clonotype appeared a few times. The chain joins TRBV28 to TRBJ1-1; TRBD1 aligns across 10 bases. The V gene's germline CDR1 is MDHEN and CDR2 SYDVKM. The V and J ends lost 6 bases and 5 bases, in that order; junction bases with no gene match: 9. The CDR3 extends over 15 amino acids. CDR3 residues: CASSRRQGARTEAFF. The CDR3 nucleotides are TGTGCCAGCAGCCGGAGACAGGGGGCAAGAACTGAAGCTTTCTTT.

For this clonotype: At one end the junction does not follow the germline gene, possibly because of a read error. V and J are TRBV6-2 or TRBV6-3 and TRBJ2-1, with D possibly matching TRBD2 (6 bases). The CDR3 has 15 amino acids. The germline gives CDR1 MNHEY, CDR2 SVGEGT. CDR3 coding DNA: TGTGCCAGCAGTTACACCGGGACTTTGGGGAATGGGCAGTTCTTC. Encoded protein: CASSYTGTLGNGQFF.

The chain uses TRBV19 and TRBJ1-5, with 9 bases identical to TRBD1. The germline V gene has CDR1 LNHDA and CDR2 SQIVND (reference sequence). The CDR3 loop spans 15 amino acids. The V gene end was trimmed by 5 bases and the J gene end by 4 bases; junction bases not matched to a gene: 6. The DNA of the CDR3 is TGTGCCAGTAGTCCCCTGGACAGGGGAAATCAGCCCCAGCATTTT. Translating it yields CASSPLDRGNQPQHF.

There are many counts of this clonotype. The gene calls are TRBV7-3 and TRBJ2-7; D call uncertain. The CDR3 length is 16 residues. The V end was cut by 5 bases, the J end by 0 bases, with 17 bases between. The germline CDR1 and CDR2 sequences are SGHTA and FQGTGA. CDR3 DNA sequence: TGTGCCAGCAGCCGGCCCATGGAGTTACCCTCCTACGAGCAGTACTTC. Translating it yields CASSRPMELPSYEQYF.

The rearrangement joins TRBV25-1 to TRBJ2-3; 7 bases align to TRBD1. From germline, CDR1 is MGHDK and CDR2 SYGVNS. J lost 7 bases, V lost 1 base, and 11 bases had no gene match. This CDR3 has 16 amino acids. DNA for the CDR3: TGTGCCAGCAGTGAATCTGGCAGGGGGAACCGCAATACGCAGTATTTT. Its translation: CASSESGRGNRNTQYF.

This clonotype was seen many times. The chain recombines TRBV5-1 with TRBJ2-4, with TRBD1 matching 10 bases. The ends lost 2 bases at V and 1 base at J; junction bases unmatched: 3. The germline V gene has CDR1 SGHRS and CDR2 YFSETQ. The CDR3 spans 16 residues. CDR3 bases: TGCGCCAGCAGCTTAGGACAGGGGGTTGCCAAAAACATTCAGTACTTC. As protein: CASSLGQGVAKNIQYF.

This clonotype was observed many times. The J gene is TRBJ2-6, the V gene TRBV7-9, with 7 bases that match TRBD1. Germline V gives CDR1 SEHNR, CDR2 FQNEAQ (reference sequence). The CDR3 has 17 amino acids. The V gene end was trimmed by 5 bases and the J gene end by 1 base; junction bases not matched to a gene: 8. The CDR3 loop reads CASSITGVLSGANVLTF. CDR3 nucleotide sequence: TGTGCCAGCAGCATCACAGGGGTTCTGTCTGGGGCCAACGTCCTGACTTTC.

The chain joins TRBV25-1 to TRBJ2-7, with D possibly matching TRBD2 (5 bases). The germline V gene encodes CDR1 MGHDK and CDR2 SYGVNS. Trimming took 4 bases from V and 0 from J, leaving 13 bases between them. This CDR3 has 15 amino acids. CDR3 DNA: TGTGCCAGCAGTGGAGGGCCTCCGAGCTCCTACGAGCAGTACTTC. This sequence encodes CASSGGPPSSYEQYF.

This clonotype has more than one count but fewer than ten. V is TRBV6-1 and J is TRBJ1-1; 7 nucleotides agree with TRBD1. V gave up 0 bases and J gave up 7 bases; unmatched junction bases: 8. Germline V gene data show CDR1 as MNHNS and CDR2 as SASEGT. This CDR3 spans 15 amino acids. CDR3 in DNA: TGTGCCAGCAGTGAAGCTCCTACAGGGGTAGGTGAAGCTTTCTTT. Translation: CASSEAPTGVGEAFF.

The V gene is TRBV3-1, the J gene TRBJ1-1; no clear D. The CDR3 extends over 15 amino acids. V was trimmed by 1 base and J by 9 bases, leaving 18 bases between them. Germline CDR1 and CDR2: LGHDT and YNNKEL (reference sequence). The DNA for the CDR3 is TGTGCCAGCAGCCAAGGGGAGAGACTAGCCGGGAAAGCTTTCTTT. Amino acids: CASSQGERLAGKAFF.